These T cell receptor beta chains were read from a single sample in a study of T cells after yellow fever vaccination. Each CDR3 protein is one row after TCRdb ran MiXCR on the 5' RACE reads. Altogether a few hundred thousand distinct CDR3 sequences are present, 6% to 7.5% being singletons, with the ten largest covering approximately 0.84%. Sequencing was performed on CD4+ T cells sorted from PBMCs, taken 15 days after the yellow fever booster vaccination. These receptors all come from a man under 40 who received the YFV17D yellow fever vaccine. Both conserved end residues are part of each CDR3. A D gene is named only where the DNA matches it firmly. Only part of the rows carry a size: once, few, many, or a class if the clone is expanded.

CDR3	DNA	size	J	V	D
CSAPWGDTQYF	TGCAGTGCCCCCTGGGGGGATACGCAGTATTTT	.	TRBJ2-3	TRBV20-1	.
CASSQGGGWGNEQYF	TGCGCCAGCAGCCAAGGGGGAGGATGGGGAAACGAGCAGTACTTC	many	TRBJ2-7	TRBV4-3	.
CSAREPHGGGDSPLHF	TGCAGTGCTAGGGAGCCCCATGGGGGCGGGGATTCACCCCTCCACTTT	.	TRBJ1-6	TRBV20-1	.
CASSEFSGPSGIDTQYF	TGTGCCAGCAGTGAATTTTCCGGGCCGTCAGGGATAGATACGCAGTATTTT	many	TRBJ2-3	TRBV25-1	.
CASSTRSGTGITYEQYF	TGTGCCAGCAGCACCCGTTCCGGGACAGGGATTACCTACGAGCAGTACTTC	once	TRBJ2-7	TRBV7-2	TRBD1
CASSVSGTGNQPQHF	TGTGCCAGCAGCGTCTCCGGGACAGGGAATCAGCCCCAGCATTTT	few	TRBJ1-5	TRBV9	TRBD1
CSARDSSGRNEQFF	TGCAGTGCTAGAGATTCTAGCGGAAGGAATGAGCAGTTCTTC	.	TRBJ2-1	TRBV20-1	TRBD2
CSVRKGVTEAFF	TGCAGCGTAAGAAAGGGGGTCACTGAAGCTTTCTTT	many	TRBJ1-1	TRBV29-1	.
CATGGWSGSWYF	TGTGCCACTGGGGGATGGAGCGGGTCATGGTATTTT	many	TRBJ2-3	TRBV7-2	.
CSAQRASGRFETQYF	TGCAGTGCTCAAAGGGCTAGCGGGAGGTTTGAGACCCAGTACTTC	.	TRBJ2-5	TRBV20-1	TRBD2
CASSWDHNTQYF	TGTGCCAGCAGCTGGGACCATAATACGCAGTATTTT	many	TRBJ2-3	TRBV7-2	.
CASSPPGVGTQYF	TGTGCCAGCAGCCCCCCCGGGGTGGGGACCCAGTACTTC	few	TRBJ2-5	TRBV7-2	.
CASHTTGAPHSQYF	TGTGCCAGCCACACGACAGGGGCCCCCCATAGTCAGTACTTC	.	TRBJ2-4	TRBV7-2	TRBD1
CASSFVQGGEQYF	TGTGCCAGCAGCTTCGTACAGGGTGGAGAGCAGTACTTC	.	TRBJ2-7	TRBV11-2	.
CSARGIGGEQYF	TGCAGTGCTAGAGGAATTGGGGGAGAGCAGTACTTC	few	TRBJ2-7	TRBV20-1	.